The 2 T cell receptor beta chains below come from one sample, sequenced in a study of T cells in women clearing cervical HPV infection. This table comes from immunoSEQ multiplex PCR, and its TCRdb copy is limited to in-frame clones, with some not included. The sample totals over 45,000 clones. Sample: blood buffy coat. The receptors shown here come from a woman aged 18 to 69 with a cervical HPV16 infection that either progressed to CIN3+ or cleared (not recorded which).

Comment on this clone: The read ends 3 residues before the CDR3 terminus; that terminus is restored from the germline J gene. The V and J genes are TRBV6-2 or TRBV6-3 and TRBJ1-2, with a tentative D call TRBD1 (6 bases). In germline, CDR1 is MNHEY, CDR2 SVGEGT. This CDR3 contains 14 residues. CDR3 DNA (partial): TGTGCCAGCAGTAGACTAGCGGGGGCCTACGAC. It translates to CASSRLAGAYD. The full CDR3 sequence reads CASSRLAGAYDYTF.

Comment on this clone: From the germline J gene comes the end of the CDR3, since the read stops 3 residues before it. The chain joins TRBV5-1 to TRBJ2-2, with 8 bases matching TRBD2. Germline CDR1 and CDR2: SGHRS and YFSETQ. After removal of 0 bases from V and 7 bases from J, the junction contained 5 bases not matched to a gene. The CDR3 totals 15 residues. The CDR3 bases that were read are TGCGCCAGCAGCTTGGACGGGGGGGCCGACGGGGAG. Encoded protein: CASSLDGGADGE. The whole CDR3 reads CASSLDGGADGELFF.